This T cell receptor beta chain was profiled in a study of cytomegalovirus exposure and HLA in healthy donors. The CDR3 is 16 residues long. Germline V gene lookup returns CDR1 LGHNA and CDR2 YNFKEQ. V gave up 4 bases and J gave up 6 bases; unmatched junction bases: 10. The table came from immunoSEQ multiplex PCR; TCRdb's copy has only in-frame clones and leaves some out. The sample contains 70,000 to 80,000 clones, roughly 94% of which appear only once. The sequenced sample consisted of PBMCs. The sequence derives from a woman aged 18 to 35 in good health and CMV-seropositive. The V and J genes are TRBV4-2 and TRBJ2-3, with 10 bases matching TRBD2. CDR3 residues: CASSPIAGGGVDTQYF. In nucleotides, the CDR3 is TGTGCCAGCAGCCCCATAGCGGGGGGAGGGGTGGATACGCAGTATTTT.